This T cell receptor beta chain appears in the sequencing data of a study of CD8 T cells in Susac syndrome. Study-wide findings and caveats: An acknowledgment was made by the study that its TCR sequencing and HLA analysis involved relatively few individuals.

The V end was cut by 5 bases, the J end by 10 bases, with 18 bases between. The germline V gene encodes CDR1 LNHNV and CDR2 YYDKDF (reference sequence). The CDR3 is 14 residues long. After extraction with the RNeasy kit, roughly 0.45 to 1 ug of the RNA was reverse transcribed using random hexamers. An immunoSEQ multiplex PCR generated amplified TCR beta CDR3 products spanning 54 Vbeta and 13 Jbeta. Each CDR3 protein gets one entry after TCRdb re-called the immunoSEQ multiplex PCR reads with MiXCR. The table has hundreds of thousands of distinct CDR3 sequences, about 93% seen once. This clonotype was observed a single time. The antigen remains undetermined. CD8+ and CD4+ T cells taken from blood had their TCR beta sequenced. Negative isolation yielded CD4+ and CD8+ T cells, and FACS enriched TEMRA cells.

This rearrangement joins TRBV15 to TRBJ1-5; D gene uncertain. The sequenced sample was CD8+ T cells from PBMCs. This clonotype originated in a human donor with multiple sclerosis. CDR3 DNA: TGTGCCACCAGCTCCCGACAATGGATGGATCCCCAGCATTTT. Translating gives CATSSRQWMDPQHF.